The 3 T cell receptor beta chains in this list originate from one sample, sequenced in a study of cytomegalovirus exposure and HLA in healthy donors. The PCR used 60 Vbeta and 13 Jbeta primers. TCRdb keeps only in-frame clones here, not all; method: immunoSEQ multiplex PCR. Among 150,000 to 200,000 clones listed, about four fifths were seen once. What was sequenced was PBMCs. These receptors all come from a man aged 45-60 years in good health and CMV-seropositive.

The genes are TRBV6-5 and TRBJ2-1; a possible D gene is TRBD2 (5 bases). Germline V CDR1 and CDR2: MNHEY, SVGAGI. The CDR3 is 14 amino acids. V was shortened by 7 bases and J by 0 bases, with 10 bases between the two germline ends. The CDR3 here is CASTSGSSYNEQFF. The CDR3 DNA reads as TGTGCCAGCACGTCGGGGAGCTCCTACAATGAGCAGTTCTTC.

This rearrangement joins TRBV10-3 to TRBJ2-7; 10 bases fit TRBD1. Trimming cost V 2 bases and J 4 bases; bases outside gene matches: 2. The CDR3 loop spans 14 amino acids. Germline V gene sequence: CDR1 ENHRY, CDR2 SYGVKD. CDR3 in DNA: TGTGCCATCAGTGAGGGACAGGGGGTGTACGAGCAGTACTTC. This sequence encodes CAISEGQGVYEQYF.

The V and J genes are TRBV11-2 and TRBJ1-2, with TRBD1 matching over 10 bases. The germline V gene encodes CDR1 SGHAT and CDR2 FQNNGV. The CDR3 has 15 residues. J was trimmed by 8 bases and V by 5 bases; bases with no gene match: 11. The CDR3 is CASSQGTGAPGGYTF. DNA for the CDR3: TGTGCCAGCAGCCAAGGGACAGGGGCCCCAGGAGGCTACACCTTC.